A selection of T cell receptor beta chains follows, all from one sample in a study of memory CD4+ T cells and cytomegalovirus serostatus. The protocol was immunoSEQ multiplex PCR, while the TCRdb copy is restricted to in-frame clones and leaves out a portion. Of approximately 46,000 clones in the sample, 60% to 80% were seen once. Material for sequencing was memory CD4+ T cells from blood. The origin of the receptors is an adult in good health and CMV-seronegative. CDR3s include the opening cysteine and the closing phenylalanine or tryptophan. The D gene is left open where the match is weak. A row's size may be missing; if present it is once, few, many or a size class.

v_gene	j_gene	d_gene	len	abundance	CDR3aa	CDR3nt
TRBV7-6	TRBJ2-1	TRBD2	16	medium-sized	CASSLVGVGTRNEQFF	TGTGCCAGCAGCTTAGTAGGTGTCGGGACTAGAAATGAGCAGTTCTTC
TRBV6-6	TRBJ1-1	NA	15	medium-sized	CASIPARDMNTEAFF	TGTGCCAGCATCCCCGCCCGGGACATGAACACTGAAGCTTTCTTT
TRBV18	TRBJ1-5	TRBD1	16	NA	CASSPSMGQVAQPQHF	TGTGCCAGCTCACCAAGTATGGGACAGGTTGCGCAGCCCCAGCATTTT
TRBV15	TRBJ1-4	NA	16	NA	CATSRQGLSLNEKLFF	TGTGCCACCAGCAGACAGGGACTTTCCCTTAATGAAAAACTGTTTTTT
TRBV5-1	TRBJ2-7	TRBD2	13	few	CASSGTSGYEQYF	TGCGCCAGCAGCGGCACTAGCGGGTACGAGCAGTACTTC
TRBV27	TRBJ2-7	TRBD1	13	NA	CASSDRGRDEQYF	TGTGCCAGCAGTGACAGGGGGCGAGACGAGCAGTACTTC
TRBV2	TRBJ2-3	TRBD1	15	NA	CASSGQGITTDTQYF	TGTGCCAGCAGCGGACAGGGGATTACCACAGATACGCAGTATTTT
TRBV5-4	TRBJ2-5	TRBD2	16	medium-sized	CASRPASGTRQETQYF	TGTGCCAGCAGACCAGCTAGCGGGACTAGGCAAGAGACCCAGTACTTC
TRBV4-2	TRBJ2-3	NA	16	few	CASSQESYPRTDTQYF	TGTGCCAGCAGCCAAGAATCCTACCCACGCACAGATACGCAGTATTTT
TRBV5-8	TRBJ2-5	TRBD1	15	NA	CASRTIQGSGETQYF	TGTGCCAGCAGAACCATACAGGGGAGTGGAGAGACCCAGTACTTC
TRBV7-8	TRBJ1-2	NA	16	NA	CASSLAPIGANYGYTF	TGTGCCAGCAGCTTAGCGCCAATAGGAGCTAACTATGGCTACACCTTC
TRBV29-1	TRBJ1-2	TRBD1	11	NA	CSARTGLEYTF	TGCAGCGCTCGGACAGGGCTTGAGTACACCTTC
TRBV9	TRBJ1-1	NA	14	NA	CASSVATGFAEAFF	TGTGCCAGCAGCGTAGCTACTGGGTTCGCTGAAGCTTTCTTT
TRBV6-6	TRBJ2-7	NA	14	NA	CASKGGVISYEQYF	TGTGCCAGCAAGGGCGGGGTGATCTCCTACGAGCAGTACTTC
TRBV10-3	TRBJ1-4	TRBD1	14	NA	CAIREGAGNEKLFF	TGTGCCATCCGAGAGGGGGCTGGTAATGAAAAACTGTTTTTT
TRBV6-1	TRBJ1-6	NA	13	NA	CASSNRSPSPLHF	TGTGCCAGCAGTAACAGGTCTCCTTCACCCCTCCACTTT
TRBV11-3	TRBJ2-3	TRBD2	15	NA	CASSALAGAGDTQYF	TGTGCCAGCAGCGCCCTAGCGGGGGCCGGAGATACGCAGTATTTT
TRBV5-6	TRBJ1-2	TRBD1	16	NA	CASSYPGTGKVYGYTF	TGTGCCAGCAGTTACCCCGGGACAGGAAAGGTCTATGGCTACACCTTC
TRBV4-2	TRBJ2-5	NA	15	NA	CASSQGTVEQETQYF	TGTGCCAGCAGCCAGGGTACGGTCGAACAAGAGACCCAGTACTTC
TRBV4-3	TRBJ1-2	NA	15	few	CASSQTGSPRSGYTF	TGCGCCAGCAGCCAAACCGGCAGTCCCCGTTCTGGCTACACCTTC
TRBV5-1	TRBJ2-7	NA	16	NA	CASRPRGGQGAYEQYF	TGCGCCAGCCGACCCCGGGGGGGGCAGGGGGCTTACGAGCAGTACTTC
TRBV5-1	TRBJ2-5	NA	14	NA	CASRQDDSQETQYF	TGCGCCAGCAGGCAAGACGACAGCCAAGAGACCCAGTACTTC
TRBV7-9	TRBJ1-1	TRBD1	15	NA	CASSKDRNMNTEAFF	TGTGCCAGCAGCAAGGACAGGAACATGAACACTGAAGCTTTCTTT
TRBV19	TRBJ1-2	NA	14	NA	CASESRDGNYGYTF	TGTGCCAGTGAAAGCCGGGACGGGAACTATGGCTACACCTTC
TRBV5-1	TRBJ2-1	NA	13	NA	CASSFELGNQQFF	TGCGCCAGCAGCTTCGAACTGGGGAACCAGCAGTTCTTC
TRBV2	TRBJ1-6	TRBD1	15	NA	CASRGGTGAYSPLHF	TGTGCCAGCAGGGGGGGAACAGGGGCATATTCACCCCTCCACTTT
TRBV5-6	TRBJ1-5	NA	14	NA	CASSVPGPNQPQHF	TGTGCCAGCAGCGTCCCGGGCCCAAATCAGCCCCAGCATTTT
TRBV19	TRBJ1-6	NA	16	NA	CASSIEGSSYNSPLHF	TGTGCCAGTAGTATTGAGGGTAGCTCCTATAATTCACCCCTCCACTTT
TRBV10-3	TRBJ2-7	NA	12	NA	CAIGGGTREQYF	TGTGCCATCGGTGGGGGGACCAGGGAGCAGTACTTC
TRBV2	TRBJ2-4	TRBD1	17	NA	CASSSRSRTGGRNIQYF	TGTGCCAGCAGCTCCCGCTCCCGGACAGGGGGCAGAAACATTCAGTACTTC
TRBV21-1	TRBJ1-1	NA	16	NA	CASSKGVGKNYTEAFF	TGTGCCAGCAGCAAAGGGGTAGGGAAAAATTACACTGAAGCTTTCTTT
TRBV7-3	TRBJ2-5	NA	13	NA	CASSRGQQETQYF	TGTGCCAGCAGCCGAGGACAGCAAGAGACCCAGTACTTC
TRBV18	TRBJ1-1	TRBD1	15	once	CASSPMQGARTEAFF	TGTGCCAGCTCACCAATGCAGGGGGCGCGGACTGAAGCTTTCTTT
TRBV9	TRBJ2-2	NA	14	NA	CASSSEGDPGELFF	TGTGCCAGCAGTTCTGAGGGGGATCCCGGGGAGCTGTTTTTT
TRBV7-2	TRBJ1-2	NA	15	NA	CASSLQSGGNYGYTF	TGTGCCAGCAGCCTACAATCCGGGGGAAACTATGGCTACACCTTC
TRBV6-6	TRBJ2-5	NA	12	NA	CASGPFSETQYF	TGTGCCAGCGGGCCTTTTTCCGAGACCCAGTACTTC
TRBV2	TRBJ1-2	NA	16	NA	CASRVEQARSNYGYTF	TGTGCCAGCAGAGTGGAACAGGCCCGATCTAACTATGGCTACACCTTC
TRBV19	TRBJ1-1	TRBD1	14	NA	CASSRQGPGTEAFF	TGTGCCAGTAGTAGACAGGGACCTGGCACTGAAGCTTTCTTT
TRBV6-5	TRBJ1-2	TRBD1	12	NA	CASSYSTGGYTF	TGTGCCAGCAGTTACTCGACAGGGGGCTACACCTTC
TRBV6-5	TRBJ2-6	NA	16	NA	CASSYAGYSGANVLTF	TGTGCCAGCAGTTACGCGGGGTACTCTGGGGCCAACGTCCTGACTTTC
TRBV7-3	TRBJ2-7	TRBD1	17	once	CASSPNPPGQGAAEQYF	TGTGCCAGCAGCCCAAACCCGCCGGGACAGGGGGCCGCCGAGCAGTACTTC
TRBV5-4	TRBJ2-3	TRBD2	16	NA	CASSKGTSGDTDTQYF	TGTGCCAGCAGCAAAGGGACTAGCGGGGACACAGATACGCAGTATTTT
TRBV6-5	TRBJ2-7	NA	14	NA	CASSTRTVAYEQYF	TGTGCCAGCAGTACGAGGACAGTTGCCTACGAGCAGTACTTC
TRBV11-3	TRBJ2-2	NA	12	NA	CASSQHGGELFF	TGTGCCAGCAGCCAACACGGGGGGGAGCTGTTTTTT
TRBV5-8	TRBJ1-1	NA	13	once	CASSFRLYAEAFF	TGTGCCAGCAGCTTTAGACTGTACGCTGAAGCTTTCTTT
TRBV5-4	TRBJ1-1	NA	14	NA	CASSLGQENTEAFF	TGTGCCAGCAGCTTGGGACAAGAGAACACTGAAGCTTTCTTT
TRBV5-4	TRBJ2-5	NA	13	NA	CASSRTEQETQYF	TGTGCCAGCAGTCGGACAGAGCAAGAGACCCAGTACTTC
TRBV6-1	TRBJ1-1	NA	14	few	CASLPGALGTEAFF	TGTGCCAGCCTCCCGGGGGCGTTGGGCACTGAAGCTTTCTTT
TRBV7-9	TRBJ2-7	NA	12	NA	CASSPGDYEQYF	TGTGCCAGCAGCCCGGGGGACTACGAGCAGTACTTC
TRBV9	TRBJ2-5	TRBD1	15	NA	CASSPRTGRGETQYF	TGTGCCAGCAGCCCCCGGACAGGGAGAGGAGAGACCCAGTACTTC
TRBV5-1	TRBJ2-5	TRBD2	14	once	CASNSGDLQETQYF	TGCGCCTCGAACAGCGGGGACCTTCAAGAGACCCAGTACTTC
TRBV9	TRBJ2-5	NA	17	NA	CASSVAIGGRYQETQYF	TGTGCCAGCAGCGTAGCTATTGGCGGGCGGTACCAAGAGACCCAGTACTTC
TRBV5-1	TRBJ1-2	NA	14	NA	CASSLEAGNYGYTF	TGCGCCAGCAGCTTGGAGGCGGGTAACTATGGCTACACCTTC